Detailed here is one TCR beta chain. The antigen it binds to is not known. This sample stems from a study of cytomegalovirus exposure and HLA in healthy donors (dated by TCRdb to between 2016 and 2019). As for the study more broadly: An earlier analysis of several hundred of the donors reported approximately 260 Gb of sequence data and about 120 million unique TCR beta sequences obtained from around 170 million T cells. Typing coverage varied by locus: roughly 629-630 donors for A, B, C, DRB1 and DQB1; about 520 for DQA1; about 600 for DPA1; 450 to 480 for DPB1. A later analysis re-analyzed previously published TCR beta repertoires from 660 or so donors and added high-resolution HLA genotyping to study TCR occurrence patterns. Roughly 300 gigabases of sequencing data and 70 million to 100 million unique TCR sequences were included in an early release covering over 600 HLA-typed donors. Every repertoire in the discovery cohort had been generated on one and the same sequencing platform. The genetic ancestry cluster associated with self-reported Caucasian donors included 70% to 85% of the approximately 400 genotyped donors. HLA typing covered class I and class II loci at four-digit resolution. On average, 235,054 unique TCR beta nucleotide sequences were sequenced per donor among a few hundred genotyped donors of the cohort, with around 19% of those sequences being non-productive. Donor age, sex, ethnicity and CMV serostatus were compiled alongside the repertoire data. A separate validation cohort of 100 to 150 different subjects was used in addition to the roughly 620-subject first cohort. The later analysis used no new phenotypic data to find candidate immune exposures, relying instead on TCR beta sequences and their occurrence across donors. To predict cytomegalovirus infection status, the study brought together high-throughput TCR immunosequencing, statistical association of individual TCRs with disease status, and machine learning. Because of strong linkage in the cohort, roughly five DR-DQ haplotypes were treated as single units for association and clustering. To decide whether each TCR beta V gene segment behaved as functional or pseudogenic, an earlier analysis of some 540 of the donors relied on high-throughput TCR beta sequencing. The aim of the study was to test whether cataloging public T cell receptors could identify signatures of past pathogen exposure. The study profiled the T cell repertoires of 500 to 800 subjects by immunosequencing and related them to cytomegalovirus serostatus. A later genetic analysis took genome-wide SNP genotypes for about three fifths of the 666 donors and used that subset as a discovery cohort. What the work shows at the level of the full study, not this receptor alone: In a later analysis, several top co-occurrence clusters were reported to appear linked to parvovirus B19, influenza, CMV and Epstein-Barr virus. HLA typing was unavailable for some donors at each locus, so association tests used only the typed subset. Sequencing depth was assumed to be roughly uniform across donors in the presence/absence analyses, though that assumption may not hold. In this cohort, only TCR beta chains were sequenced, and detectable features were limited by the absence of alpha or paired-chain data. The study listed over 150 TCR beta chains as associated with cytomegalovirus. A further reported finding was that TCR beta sequences accurately predicted the HLA-A and HLA-B alleles for most subjects in the first cohort. A later analysis found that HLA-associated TCR beta chains were more clonally expanded and had lower generation probabilities than equally common non-associated chains. In an earlier analysis of 587 of the donors, most TCR beta V segments appeared in productive rearrangements about 87% or about 30% of the time, broadly matching IMGT annotations. A cluster of highly shared sequence variants was judged likely to be a technical artifact of the sequencing pipeline. In vitro tests confirmed that a few of the cytomegalovirus-associated TCR beta chains recognize cytomegalovirus antigens. According to the authors, the approach could potentially be generalized to other disease states and immunological phenotypes. A later genetic analysis reported fewer N-insertions in productive TCRs among donors in an Asian-associated ancestry cluster than the roughly 620-donor mean. The classifier was reported to diagnose cytomegalovirus status with high specificity and sensitivity in both the original and validation cohorts. CMV serostatus was the only immune exposure information available for the cohort. The 87-base-pair reads could not distinguish some IMGT-functional V segments, including TRBV6-2 and TRBV6-3, so those segments were excluded. When HLA alleles, especially DR and DQ, strongly co-occurred, attributing TCR associations to individual alleles was difficult. According to a later analysis, TCR association rates differed among HLA loci, with DRB1 alleles showing the most associated TCRs and HLA-C alleles showing the fewest. While some public TCRs were present in many individuals, most TCR sequences turned up only very rarely across donors. Correlated functional status among segregating V segments might be attributable to linkage disequilibrium, but an unknown experimental factor could not be ruled out. Specific HLA alleles were associated with around 18,000 TCR beta sequences at a false discovery rate of 0.05 in a later analysis. A later genetic analysis associated a missense DCLRE1C variant with V-gene and J-gene trimming of TCR beta chains, and an independent cohort replicated the association. Most CMV-associated TCR beta chains appeared to be HLA-restricted in a later analysis, and the HLA associations seemed to be driven largely by CMV exposure. Because counts were too low, 15 to 20 rarely observed V segments, including chromosome 9 orphons, were excluded from the earlier analysis of some 540 of the donors.

In total, approximately 690 healthy bone marrow donors made up the cohort. At the time of sampling, every cohort member was nominally healthy, though immune exposures that went unrecorded were likely present. The donor tested CMV seropositive and was one of the 289 seropositive cohort members. Each donor provided a peripheral blood sample, and peripheral blood mononuclear cells were used for TCR beta sequencing. The Qiagen DNeasy Blood Extraction Kit was used to extract genomic DNA from the blood cell samples. The library came from the immunoSEQ multiplex PCR assay. For the multiplex PCR, a mixture combining 60 forward primers for TCR Vbeta segments and 13 reverse primers for TCR Jbeta segments was used. The CDR3 region of rearranged TCR beta genes was amplified from genomic DNA by a multiplex PCR assay. The amplified TCR beta libraries were sequenced on the Illumina HiSeq System as 87-base-pair reads. As for the authors' bioinformatics: A later analysis tallied 75 million to 95 million unique TCR beta chains across the 650 to 750 repertoires, and 10 million to 11 million of those chains were shared by two or more donors. Raw reads were error-corrected and collapsed into unique sequences with a nearest-neighbor algorithm that merged closely related sequences to remove PCR and sequencing errors. To assign V, D and J gene segments, CDR3 sequences were aligned to IMGT reference sequences. For a sequence to be retained, a match of at least six nucleotides was required to both a V gene segment and a J gene segment. Rearrangements were called productive when the CDR3 lacked stop codons and stayed in frame with V and J; all others were non-productive. CDR3 was defined by IMGT convention, running from the second conserved V-encoded cysteine to the conserved J-encoded phenylalanine. Sequences without an unambiguous match to a single V gene segment were excluded from the earlier analysis of approximately 560 of the donors. In an earlier analysis of several hundred of the donors, V segments were called functional above 56.7% productive rearrangements and were called segregating when the between-donor standard deviation exceeded 5%. To diagnose cytomegalovirus status from the catalog of TCR beta chain sequences, a statistical classification framework was built. V and J gene assignment, in a later analysis, came from comparing TCR nucleotide sequences with IMGT/GENE-DB human TR gene sequences. In a later analysis, CDR3 sequences and most-parsimonious VDJ recombination scenarios were assigned using the TCRdist pipeline. In a later analysis, every TCR beta chain was defined by the combination of its CDR3 amino acid sequence and its V-gene family, and reads without a unique V-gene family were dropped. To address suspected cross-contamination and a sequencing artifact, a later analysis removed some 620 highly shared, low-generation-probability nucleotide sequences. In a later analysis, a clonal expansion index was calculated for each public chain from normalized within-repertoire ranks of inferred template counts. In a later analysis, generation probabilities were computed with a VDJ recombination model fitted to out-of-frame rearrangements, and the resulting probabilities were checked against IGoR. Hypergeometric tests were used in a later analysis to score TCR-TCR, TCR-HLA and TCR-CMV co-occurrence, with a repertoire-size bias correction applied to the TCR pairs. A later analysis estimated false discovery rates by permuting HLA or CMV assignments 20 times. In a later analysis, co-occurring TCRs were grouped with DBSCAN, and TCRdist sequence similarity was added when clustering was performed within HLA-allele-positive subsets. Repertoires with fewer than 30,000 or more than 120,000 public chains, plus five repertoires with anomalous nucleotide sharing, were excluded from co-occurrence clustering. TCRdb limited this immuneACCESS table to in-frame rearrangements with V and J called. A share of clones is missing; checked studies link under half to unresolved V genes, and the rest is unexplained. Clone size and V and J calls were adopted from that table, with D and trimming inferred from the DNA. The sample's table lists a count of about 130,000 clones. Roughly 1.7% of the sample rests with the top ten.

From the germline V gene, CDR1 is SGHRS and CDR2 is YFSETQ. The CDR3 runs 15 residues from the cysteine to the phenylalanine. Solely the CDR3 DNA is kept, with 45 bases framed from the first base. V was cut back by 4 bases and J by 2 bases, leaving a gap of 12 bases between them. The chain is encoded by TRBV5-1 joined to TRBJ1-4; the D gene is not confidently resolved. What was sequenced was PBMCs. The TCR comes from a woman in her thirties or forties in good health and CMV-seropositive. The CDR3 is CASSDSGPTNEKLFF. In nucleotides, the sequence is TGCGCCAGCAGCGATAGCGGGCCTACTAATGAAAAACTGTTTTTT. Where the CDR3 stops, the reference TRBV5-1 and TRBJ1-4 genes take over; the full variable domain is KAGVTQTPRYLIKTRGQQVTLSCSPISGHRSVSWYQQTPGQGLQFLFEYFSETQRNKGNFPGRFSGRQFSNSRSEMNVSTLELGDSALYLCASSDSGPTNEKLFFGSGTQLSVL.